What follows describes a single T cell receptor (beta chain). Its antigen is as yet unknown. The CDR3 is made up of 18 amino acids. V shed 0 bases and J 3 bases; nucleotides not matched to a gene: 11. The germline V gene encodes CDR1 WSHSY and CDR2 SAAADI. Library preparation (for TCRbeta) was performed with unique molecular identifiers. TCRdb reprocessed the PCR reads via MiXCR and lists one record per CDR3 protein. The sample carries 600,000 to 800,000 distinct CDR3 sequences, 10% to 15% recorded once. The sample comes from a study of T-cell reconstitution after alpha-beta-depleted transplantation in children. Study-level points and caveats: Hyperexpanded clones declined; after one year, newly produced T cells mostly supplied diversity.

The rearrangement links TRBV10-2 to TRBJ2-4; 7 bases are a match to TRBD2. The sequencing here drew on PBMCs, taken before TCRalphabeta/CD19-depleted stem cell transplant. This TCR was recovered from a girl aged 2-9 years with congenital amegakaryocytic thrombocytopenia, due to receive a stem cell transplant. In DNA, the CDR3 is TGCGCCAGCAGTGAGTCGTGGGGGGGACTATGGAGCAAAAACATTCAGTACTTC. Its translation: CASSESWGGLWSKNIQYF.